These 30 T cell receptor beta chains were all obtained from the same sample, sequenced in a study of blood T cell repertoires in COVID-19. Profiled with immunoSEQ multiplex PCR; TCRdb holds only in-frame clones, not every one. Of about 320,000 clones listed, around 86% are singletons. The specimen sequenced was PBMCs or T cells enriched from blood (not recorded which). The receptors derive from a man aged 60 to 75 who had recovered from COVID-19.

The chain carries TRBV3-1 (or the pseudogene TRBV3-2) and TRBJ2-1; TRBD2 matches 9 bases. The V segment lost 0 bases and the J segment 3 bases; nucleotides outside the gene matches: 6. Germline V lookup: CDR1 LGHDT, CDR2 YNNKEL (reference sequence). There are 17 residues in the CDR3. The CDR3 sequence is CASSQEDSGRNYNEQFF. The CDR3 DNA is TGTGCCAGCAGCCAAGAGGATAGCGGGAGAAACTACAATGAGCAGTTCTTC.

This sequence joins TRBV7-2 and TRBJ2-7; 8 positions match TRBD2. This CDR3 contains 13 residues. In germline, CDR1 is SGHTA, CDR2 FQGNSA. V was clipped by 3 bases and J by 6 bases; unmatched bases: 4. The CDR3 here is CASSLGREAEQYF. CDR3 in DNA: TGTGCCAGCAGCTTGGGGCGGGAGGCCGAGCAGTACTTC.

The rearrangement joins TRBV30 to TRBJ2-5, with D maybe TRBD1 (5 bases). This CDR3 is 13 amino acids long. Germline CDR1 GTSNPN, CDR2 SVGIG (reference sequence). V was pared by 7 bases and J by 4 bases, with 16 bases between. The DNA of the CDR3 is TGTGCCTCCTTTCTGAAGGGGCGAGAGACCCAGTACTTC. It yields the protein CASFLKGRETQYF.

This rearrangement joins TRBV20-1 to TRBJ2-2; D is perhaps TRBD2 (5 bases). Germline V gene lookup returns CDR1 DFQATT and CDR2 SNEGSKA (reference sequence). Trimming cost V 3 bases and J 2 bases, with 13 bases left between them. This CDR3 is built from 15 residues. The CDR3 region has the DNA TGCAGTGCTAGTGACCAGCGGAGAAACACCGGGGAGCTGTTTTTT. This gives the protein CSASDQRRNTGELFF.

For this clone: Distinct nucleotide sequences in the sample also encode this CDR3. This chain connects TRBV9 to TRBJ1-6; 7 bases map to TRBD1. The V gene's germline CDR1 is SGDLS and CDR2 YYNGEE. V dropped 0 bases and J dropped 7; count of bases not matched to a gene: 4. The CDR3 contains 15 residues. The CDR3 is CASSVGDRDNSPLHF. CDR3 bases: TGTGCCAGCAGCGTAGGCGACAGGGACAATTCACCCCTCCACTTT. Full variable domain (rest looked up from reference TRBV9 and TRBJ1-6): DSGVTQTPKHLITATGQRVTLRCSPRSGDLSVYWYQQSLDQGLQFLIQYYNGEERAKGNILERFSAQQFPDLHSELNLSSLELGDSALYFCASSVGDRDNSPLHFGNGTRLTVT.

This chain uses TRBV6-5 with TRBJ2-7; 11 bases are a match to TRBD1. The CDR3 consists of 15 residues. Losses at the gene ends were 2 bases for V and 6 bases for J; bases not matched to a gene: 6. Germline CDR1 reads MNHEY; CDR2 reads SVGAGI. The CDR3 nucleotides read TGTGCCAGCAGTTACGCTCGGACAGGGGGCTTCGAGCAGTACTTC. Amino acid sequence: CASSYARTGGFEQYF.

The V and J genes are TRBV28 and TRBJ1-3, with 8 bases aligning to TRBD1. The CDR3 is 15 residues long. The germline gives CDR1 MDHEN, CDR2 SYDVKM. V lost 4 bases, J lost 2 bases, and 4 bases stayed unmatched. The CDR3 nucleotides read TGTGCCAGCAGTTCGGACAGGGTGCCTGGAAACACCATATATTTT. Protein: CASSSDRVPGNTIYF. Combining the CDR3 with reference TRBV28 and TRBJ1-3 gives the whole variable domain DVKVTQSSRYLVKRTGEKVFLECVQDMDHENMFWYRQDPGLGLRLIYFSYDVKMKEKGDIPEGYSVSREKKERFSLILESASTNQTSMYLCASSSDRVPGNTIYFGEGSWLTVV.

J is TRBJ1-2 and V is TRBV6-5; D gene ambiguous. The V end was cut by 6 bases, the J end by 4 bases, with 12 bases between. This CDR3 has 13 amino acids. Germline V gene sequence: CDR1 MNHEY, CDR2 SVGAGI. The CDR3 reads CASRRETAYGYTF. In nucleotides, the CDR3 is TGTGCCAGCAGACGGGAAACTGCCTATGGCTACACCTTC.

The chain links TRBV7-8 to TRBJ2-4, with D possibly matching TRBD1 (6 bases). Germline V gene lookup returns CDR1 SGHVS and CDR2 FQNEAQ. The CDR3 is made up of 13 amino acids. The germline V and J ends were trimmed by 5 bases and 8 bases, with 13 bases remaining between them. CDR3: CASSPAGEDIQYF. The CDR3 DNA follows: TGTGCCAGCAGCCCAGCAGGGGAAGACATTCAGTACTTC.

This chain connects TRBV9 to TRBJ1-2; a possible D gene is TRBD1 (6 bases). The CDR3 spans 17 residues. Germline CDR1 SGDLS, CDR2 YYNGEE. The V gene lost 0 bases and the J gene lost 0 bases, with 15 bases spanning the gap. The CDR3 spells CASSVVRTGPPNYGYTF. Here the CDR3 DNA reads TGTGCCAGCAGCGTAGTAAGAACAGGGCCTCCTAACTATGGCTACACCTTC.

In its sample, this clone was seen a few times. The chain joins TRBV25-1 to TRBJ2-7; possibly TRBD2 for D (5 bases). This CDR3 is built from 13 residues. Per the germline V gene, CDR1 is MGHDK and CDR2 is SYGVNS. With 3 bases removed from V and 4 bases from J, the gap between germline ends came to 10 bases. The CDR3 coding sequence is TGTGCCAGCAGTGAGCCTAGCACGTACGAGCAGTACTTC. Translation gives CASSEPSTYEQYF.

Notes on this clone: The sample has other DNA sequences that encode this CDR3 too. The chain couples TRBV5-1 to TRBJ2-5; D gene unclear. Trimming shortened V by 0 bases and J by 1 base, and 7 bases separated the two germline ends. CDR1 is SGHRS, CDR2 YFSETQ, per germline. This CDR3 spans 14 amino acids. CDR3 loop: CASSLALSQETQYF. As DNA, the CDR3 is TGCGCCAGCAGCTTGGCCCTCAGCCAAGAGACCCAGTACTTC.

The chain joins TRBV24-1 to TRBJ2-5, with 7 bases matching TRBD2. This CDR3 contains 13 residues. Germline trimming cut 8 bases from V and 5 bases from J; bases unmatched to any gene: 7. The germline V gene encodes CDR1 KGHDR and CDR2 SFDVKD. This CDR3 reads CATTPGGGETQYF. CDR3 nucleotides: TGTGCCACCACACCGGGAGGAGGCGAGACCCAGTACTTC.

The CDR3, as DNA: TGTGCCAGCACCAAATCGACAGGGAAGGAGACCCAGTACTTC. Encoded protein: CASTKSTGKETQYF. V gene TRBV7-6 combines with J gene TRBJ2-5; 7 bases line up with TRBD1. CDR1 is SGHVS, CDR2 FNYEAQ, per germline. V was pared by 7 bases and J by 5 bases, with 10 bases of the junction left unmatched. This CDR3 has 14 residues.

The chain has TRBV5-5 and TRBJ2-7; 7 bases line up with TRBD1. The CDR3 sequence is 14 residues long. Germline CDR1 reads SGHKS; CDR2 reads YYEKEE (reference sequence). The V and J ends lost 3 bases and 5 bases, in that order; junction bases with no gene match: 8. CDR3 nucleotide sequence: TGTGCCAGCAGCTCCCTCAGGGGGTTCGACGAGCAGTACTTC. Translating it yields CASSSLRGFDEQYF.

This chain links TRBV9 with TRBJ2-7; 11 bases map to TRBD2. The CDR3 loop spans 15 amino acids. Germline values: CDR1 SGDLS, CDR2 YYNGEE. The V and J ends lost 4 bases and 3 bases, in that order; junction bases with no gene match: 6. The chain's CDR3 is CASSPTSGMNYEQYF. The CDR3, as DNA: TGTGCCAGCAGCCCGACTAGCGGGATGAACTACGAGCAGTACTTC.

The table lists this clone with a count of one. The chain has TRBV4-2 and TRBJ2-1; no definite D call. CDR1 and CDR2 from the germline V gene are LGHNA and YNFKEQ. This CDR3 is 12 amino acids long. With 1 base removed from V and 7 bases from J, the gap between germline ends came to 5 bases. The CDR3 reads CASSQGVNEQFF. The CDR3 DNA sequence: TGTGCCAGCAGCCAAGGCGTTAATGAGCAGTTCTTC.

CDR3 nucleotide sequence: TGTGCCAGCAGCGGGACAGGCTATGGCTACACCTTC. Protein product: CASSGTGYGYTF. The rearrangement joins TRBV28 to TRBJ1-2; 8 bases align to TRBD1. The germline gives CDR1 MDHEN, CDR2 SYDVKM. The V segment lost 6 bases and the J segment 4 bases; nucleotides outside the gene matches: 1. The CDR3 length is 12 residues.

The chain links TRBV3-1 (or the pseudogene TRBV3-2) to TRBJ2-5; 8 nucleotides align to TRBD2. V was pared by 3 bases and J by 2 bases, with 11 bases of the junction left unmatched. Germline CDR1 LGHDT, CDR2 YNNKEL (reference sequence). CDR3 length equals 17 residues. In DNA form, the CDR3 reads TGTGCCAGCAGCCAGCCCCCGGGACTAGTGGGGCAAGAGACCCAGTACTTC. Amino acid sequence: CASSQPPGLVGQETQYF.

The CDR3 loop reads CASSDPGMRSQPQHF. As DNA, the CDR3 is TGTGCCAGCAGTGACCCCGGGATGAGGAGCCAGCCCCAGCATTTT. The chain has TRBV25-1 and TRBJ1-5; D unclear. Germline assignment: CDR1 MGHDK and CDR2 SYGVNS. The CDR3 runs to 15 residues. Trimming stripped 3 bases from V and 7 bases from J, with 16 bases between.

The sample holds one count of this clone. The chain employs TRBV1 and TRBJ2-1; the table names TRBD2, a call not compared with the DNA. TRBV1 corresponds to a pseudogene. CDR3 length: 18 residues. The CDR3 here is CTSSRLGLAGALYNEQFF. The CDR3 nucleotides read TGCACCAGCAGCCGACTTGGACTAGCGGGAGCCCTCTACAATGAGCAGTTCTTC.

V usage is TRBV6-5 and J usage is TRBJ1-1, with no clear D. Trimming removed 6 bases at V and 1 base at J, with 12 bases between. Germline CDR1 reads MNHEY; CDR2 reads SVGAGI. The CDR3 covers 14 residues. The CDR3 DNA follows: TGTGCCAGCAGGGCCCCTCAGGAGAACACTGAAGCTTTCTTT. Its protein product is CASRAPQENTEAFF.

The chain uses TRBV27 and TRBJ2-2; TRBD1 might be the D (6 bases). Germline V gene data show CDR1 as MNHEY and CDR2 as SMNVEV (reference sequence). V was cut by 0 bases and J by 9 bases, with 11 bases left in between. The CDR3 loop spans 14 amino acids. The CDR3 nucleotides are TGTGCCAGCAGTTTATCGAGGGGGTCCCGGGAGCTGTTTTTT. Its translation is CASSLSRGSRELFF.

This sequence joins TRBV6-4 and TRBJ2-2; 10 bases match TRBD1. This CDR3 contains 15 residues. CDR1 and CDR2 (germline): MRHNA, SNTAGT. V dropped 6 bases and J dropped 7; count of bases not matched to a gene: 8. CDR3 bases: TGTGCCAGCAGCGCCGGGACAGGGGTTGTCGGGGAGCTGTTTTTT. Its translation: CASSAGTGVVGELFF.

As DNA, the CDR3 is TGTGCCAGCAGTTCTCGGGGGGCGGGGGAGCAGTACTTC. This gives the protein CASSSRGAGEQYF. The J gene is TRBJ2-7, the V gene TRBV2; a weak D match, TRBD2 (7 bases). The germline CDR1 and CDR2 sequences are SNHLY and FYNNEI. This CDR3 has 13 residues. Trimming removed 5 bases from V and 7 bases from J, with 15 bases in between. Supplemented by reference TRBV2 and TRBJ2-7, the full variable domain reads EPEVTQTPSHQVTQMGQEVILRCVPISNHLYFYWYRQILGQKVEFLVSFYNNEISEKSEIFDDQFSVERPDGSNFTLKIRSTKLEDSAMYFCASSSRGAGEQYFGPGTRLTVT.

The chain joins TRBV5-3 to TRBJ2-7; maybe TRBD2 (6 bases). TRBV5-3 has ORF status, its function being uncertain. This CDR3 is built from 16 residues. V was pared by 0 bases and J by 0 bases, with 13 bases between. CDR3 nucleotide sequence: TGTGCCAGAAGCTTGGGGTTAGCGGAAAGCTCCTACGAGCAGTACTTC. This codes for CARSLGLAESSYEQYF.

The chain couples TRBV29-1 to TRBJ1-1; D is possibly TRBD1 (5 bases). This CDR3 region has 12 residues. CDR1 is SQVTM and CDR2 is ANQGSEA in the germline V gene. V lost 5 bases to trimming and J lost 1 base, with 8 bases between them. CDR3 sequence (DNA): TGCAGCGTTCGACAGTCGAACACTGAAGCTTTCTTT. It codes for CSVRQSNTEAFF.

The V call is TRBV30, the J call TRBJ2-3; no firm D call. Germline values: CDR1 GTSNPN, CDR2 SVGIG (reference sequence). V was trimmed by 0 bases and J by 8 bases, leaving 6 bases between them. The CDR3 has 11 amino acids. DNA of the CDR3: TGTGCCTGGAGTGTCGGAGTTACGCAGTATTTT. Amino acids: CAWSVGVTQYF.

Details on this clone: The same CDR3 arises from other DNA sequences in this sample as well. V and J are TRBV5-6 and TRBJ1-5; a weak D match, TRBD1 (5 bases). Trimming pared 0 bases from V and 3 bases from J, leaving 7 bases between. The CDR3 is 14 amino acids. The germline V gene encodes CDR1 SGHDT and CDR2 YYEEEE. Here the CDR3 DNA reads TGTGCCAGCAGCTTGGGACAGTCCAATCAGCCCCAGCATTTT. Translating gives CASSLGQSNQPQHF. Complete variable domain (other parts from reference TRBV5-6 and TRBJ1-5): DAGVTQSPTHLIKTRGQQVTLRCSPKSGHDTVSWYQQALGQGPQFIFQYYEEEERQRGNFPDRFSGHQFPNYSSELNVNALLLGDSALYLCASSLGQSNQPQHFGDGTRLSIL.

This rearrangement joins TRBV19 to TRBJ1-1; 8 bases line up with TRBD1. With 3 bases clipped from V and 0 bases from J, the junction kept 6 bases outside the gene matches. Germline values: CDR1 LNHDA, CDR2 SQIVND (reference sequence). The CDR3 totals 16 residues. Here the CDR3 reads CASSIIQGAMNTEAFF. CDR3 nucleotide sequence: TGTGCCAGTAGTATCATCCAGGGGGCCATGAACACTGAAGCTTTCTTT.